This TCR beta chain comes out of a study of blood T cells in healthy people across ages. Germline V CDR1 and CDR2: LNHNV, YYDKDF (reference sequence). J lost 6 bases, V lost 0 bases, and 3 bases had no gene match. This CDR3 region has 15 residues. With respect to this clonotype: Its matching antigen is unknown.

Combining a sample-barcoded 5' primer with a J-beta primer mix, a second PCR ran for 7 to 11 cycles. Every cDNA molecule bore a tag from a template-switch adaptor containing 12 random nucleotides. TCRdb ran MiXCR on the 5' RACE reads and lists one entry per CDR3 protein. This table holds 1.5 million to 2 million distinct CDR3 sequences, around 50% found once. Whole-study findings and limits: Per million T cells, the diversity of TCR beta decreased roughly linearly as age advanced. There were more naive CD4+ cells and higher diversity in long-lived donors than in aged donors.

J is TRBJ2-1 and V is TRBV15, with 9 bases fitting TRBD1. The clonotype originates from a woman between 40 and 50 years old in good health. Sequencing was done on a sample of blood. CDR3 in amino acids: CATSRDTDRGNEQFF. The CDR3 bases are TGTGCCACCAGCAGAGATACGGACAGGGGCAATGAGCAGTTCTTC.